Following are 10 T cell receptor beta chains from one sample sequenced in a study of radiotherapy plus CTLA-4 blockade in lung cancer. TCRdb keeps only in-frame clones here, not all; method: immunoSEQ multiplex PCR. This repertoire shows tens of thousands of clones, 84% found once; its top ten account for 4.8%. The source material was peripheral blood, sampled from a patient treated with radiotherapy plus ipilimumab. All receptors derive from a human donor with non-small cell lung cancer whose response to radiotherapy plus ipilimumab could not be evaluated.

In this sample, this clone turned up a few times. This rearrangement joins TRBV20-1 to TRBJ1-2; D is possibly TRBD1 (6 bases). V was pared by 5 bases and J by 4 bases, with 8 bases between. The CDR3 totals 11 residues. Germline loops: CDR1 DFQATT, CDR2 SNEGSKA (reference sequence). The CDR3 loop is CSALDSYGYTF. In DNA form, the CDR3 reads TGCAGTGCTTTGGACAGCTATGGCTACACCTTC.

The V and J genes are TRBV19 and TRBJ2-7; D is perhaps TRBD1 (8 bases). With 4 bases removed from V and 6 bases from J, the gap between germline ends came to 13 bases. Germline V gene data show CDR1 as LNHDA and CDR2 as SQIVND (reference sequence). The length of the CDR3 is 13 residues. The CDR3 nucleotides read TGTGCCAGTAGTACAGGGGGCGGGGGCGAGCAGTACTTC. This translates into CASSTGGGGEQYF.

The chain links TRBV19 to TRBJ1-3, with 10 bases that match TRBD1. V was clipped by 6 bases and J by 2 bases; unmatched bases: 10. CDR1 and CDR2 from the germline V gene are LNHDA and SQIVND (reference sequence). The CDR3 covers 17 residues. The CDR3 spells CASSLDRGRSTGNTIYF. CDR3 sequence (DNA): TGTGCCAGTAGCCTTGACAGGGGGCGATCCACTGGAAACACCATATATTTT.

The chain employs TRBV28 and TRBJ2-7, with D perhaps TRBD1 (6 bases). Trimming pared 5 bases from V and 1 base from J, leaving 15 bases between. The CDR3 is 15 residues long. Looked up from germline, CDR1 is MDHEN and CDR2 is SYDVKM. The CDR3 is CASSQTGDTSYEQYF. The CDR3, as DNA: TGTGCCAGCAGTCAAACCGGGGACACTTCCTACGAGCAGTACTTC.

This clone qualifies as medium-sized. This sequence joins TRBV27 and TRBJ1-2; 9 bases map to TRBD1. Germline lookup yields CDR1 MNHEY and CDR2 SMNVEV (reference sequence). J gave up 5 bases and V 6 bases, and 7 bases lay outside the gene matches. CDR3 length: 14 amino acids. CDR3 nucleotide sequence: TGTGCCAGCAGCCCCACAGGGGGCCGGTATGGCTACACCTTC. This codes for CASSPTGGRYGYTF.

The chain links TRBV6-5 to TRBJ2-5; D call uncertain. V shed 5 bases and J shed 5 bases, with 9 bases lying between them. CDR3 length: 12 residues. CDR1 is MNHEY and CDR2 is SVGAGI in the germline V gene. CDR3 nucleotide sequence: TGTGCCAGCAGTCCCCCGTCCGAGACCCAGTACTTC. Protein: CASSPPSETQYF.

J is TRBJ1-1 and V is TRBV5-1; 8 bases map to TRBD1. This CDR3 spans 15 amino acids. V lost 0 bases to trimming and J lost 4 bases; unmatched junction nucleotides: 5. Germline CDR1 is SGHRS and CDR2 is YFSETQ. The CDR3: CASSLDGQGITEAFF. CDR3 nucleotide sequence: TGCGCCAGCAGCTTGGACGGACAGGGAATCACTGAAGCTTTCTTT.

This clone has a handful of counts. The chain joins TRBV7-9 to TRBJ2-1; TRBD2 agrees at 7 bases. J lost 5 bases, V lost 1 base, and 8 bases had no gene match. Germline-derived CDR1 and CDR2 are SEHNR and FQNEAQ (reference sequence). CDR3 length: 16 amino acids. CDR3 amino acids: CASSLGLAQFDNEQFF. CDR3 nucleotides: TGTGCCAGCAGCTTAGGACTAGCCCAATTCGACAATGAGCAGTTCTTC.

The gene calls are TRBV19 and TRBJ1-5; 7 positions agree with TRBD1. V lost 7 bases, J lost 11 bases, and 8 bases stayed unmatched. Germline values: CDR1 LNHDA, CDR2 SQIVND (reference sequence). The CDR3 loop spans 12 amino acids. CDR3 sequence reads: CASTRDSATQHF. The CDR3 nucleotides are TGTGCCAGTACCAGGGACAGCGCGACCCAGCATTTT. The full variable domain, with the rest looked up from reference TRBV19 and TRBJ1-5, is DGGITQSPKYLFRKEGQNVTLSCEQNLNHDAMYWYRQDPGQGLRLIYYSQIVNDFQKGDIAEGYSVSREKKESFPLTVTSAQKNPTAFYLCASTRDSATQHFGDGTRLSIL.

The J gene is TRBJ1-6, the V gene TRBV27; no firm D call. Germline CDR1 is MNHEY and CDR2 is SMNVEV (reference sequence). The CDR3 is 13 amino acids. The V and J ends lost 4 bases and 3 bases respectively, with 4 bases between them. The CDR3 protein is CASSSLYNSPLHF. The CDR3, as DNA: TGTGCCAGCAGTTCCCTCTATAATTCACCCCTCCACTTT.